The 21 T cell receptor beta chains given below trace back to one sample, sequenced in a study of T cell responses to AZD1222 COVID-19 vaccine. Sequenced by immunoSEQ multiplex PCR; TCRdb stores in-frame clones only, minus some. The sample shows 150,000 to 200,000 clones, around nine tenths of them seen only once. The sequenced sample was peripheral blood, obtained 28 days after the second dose of the MenACWY control vaccine. These receptors were taken from an adult who received the MenACWY meningococcal vaccine as a control.

This chain joins TRBV30 and TRBJ1-2, with D perhaps matching TRBD1 (5 bases). V lost 3 bases and J lost 0, with 14 bases in between. CDR1 is GTSNPN, CDR2 SVGIG, per germline (reference sequence). The CDR3 contains 15 residues. The CDR3 nucleotides are TGTGCCTGGAGCCCCAAGTCAGGGACTAACTATGGCTACACCTTC. It is translated as CAWSPKSGTNYGYTF.

V usage is TRBV7-6 and J usage is TRBJ2-1, with 8 bases that match TRBD2. The junction had 9 bases not matched to a gene; V was cut back by 2 bases and J by 0 bases. Germline loops: CDR1 SGHVS, CDR2 FNYEAQ. The CDR3 length is 18 residues. This chain's CDR3 is CASSLPTTSAFSYNEQFF. CDR3 nucleotide sequence: TGTGCCAGCAGCTTACCGACGACTAGCGCCTTCTCCTACAATGAGCAGTTCTTC.

The chain recombines TRBV5-1 with TRBJ2-1; 7 nucleotides match TRBD2. The CDR3 totals 17 residues. The V segment lost 0 bases and the J segment 9 bases; nucleotides outside the gene matches: 15. CDR1 SGHRS and CDR2 YFSETQ come from the germline V gene. As DNA, the CDR3 is TGCGCCAGCAGCTTGGCAGGTTTAGCGGGTCCCTCCGGTGAGCAGTTCTTC. This gives the protein CASSLAGLAGPSGEQFF.

This rearrangement joins TRBV6-2 or TRBV6-3 to TRBJ1-2; no firm D call. The CDR3 totals 14 residues. Germline V CDR1 and CDR2: MNHEY, SVGEGT. V lost 2 bases to trimming and J lost 0 bases, with 7 bases between them. Written as DNA, the CDR3 is TGTGCCAGCAGTTACCACAGAGCTAACTATGGCTACACCTTC. Translation: CASSYHRANYGYTF.

The J gene is TRBJ2-2, the V gene TRBV29-1; TRBD2 matches at 13 bases. The trim removed 6 bases at V and 7 bases at J, leaving 5 bases unmatched. The germline CDR1 and CDR2 sequences are SQVTM and ANQGSEA. This CDR3 is built from 14 residues. CDR3 coding DNA: TGCAGCGTCCCCGGACTAGCGGGAGACGGGGAGCTGTTTTTT. Translated, it gives CSVPGLAGDGELFF.

The V and J genes are TRBV5-1 and TRBJ1-6; 8 bases line up with TRBD1. The CDR3 runs 17 residues. The J segment lost 7 bases and the V segment lost 2 bases, leaving 11 bases of the junction unmatched. Germline values: CDR1 SGHRS, CDR2 YFSETQ. DNA for the CDR3: TGCGCCAGCAGCTTTGACTCGACAGGGGCAGGGAATTCACCCCTCCACTTT. As protein: CASSFDSTGAGNSPLHF. The full variable domain, with the rest looked up from reference TRBV5-1 and TRBJ1-6, is KAGVTQTPRYLIKTRGQQVTLSCSPISGHRSVSWYQQTPGQGLQFLFEYFSETQRNKGNFPGRFSGRQFSNSRSEMNVSTLELGDSALYLCASSFDSTGAGNSPLHFGNGTRLTVT.

The chain employs TRBV5-1 and TRBJ1-1, with a tentative D call TRBD1 (6 bases). This CDR3 spans 14 amino acids. Between the trimmed V and J ends, which lost 4 bases and 0 bases, there was a span of 10 bases. The germline gives CDR1 SGHRS, CDR2 YFSETQ. DNA for the CDR3: TGCGCCAGCAGCGCGGACAGCTTGAACACTGAAGCTTTCTTT. Translating gives CASSADSLNTEAFF.

This chain uses TRBV2 with TRBJ2-7, with D maybe TRBD1 (5 bases). The CDR3 covers 16 residues. Germline V gene data show CDR1 as SNHLY and CDR2 as FYNNEI. V was shortened by 2 bases and J by 4 bases, with 18 bases between the two germline ends. The DNA of the CDR3 is TGTGCCAGCAGTGAACCTTCTCAGGGTCTAAGGTACGAGCAGTACTTC. It translates to CASSEPSQGLRYEQYF.

The chain links TRBV23-1 to TRBJ2-1; 9 bases align to TRBD2. TRBV23-1 is filed as an ORF, its function uncertain. Trimming took 3 bases from V and 5 from J; bases not matched to a gene: 11. CDR3 length: 17 amino acids. DNA of the CDR3: TGCGCCAGCAGTCAGGGGGGTAGCGGGAGTCCGGACAATGAGCAGTTCTTC. It yields the protein CASSQGGSGSPDNEQFF.

V gene TRBV7-3 combines with J gene TRBJ2-1; 10 nucleotides agree with TRBD2. This CDR3 is built from 15 residues. Germline CDR1 reads SGHTA; CDR2 reads FQGTGA. The V gene end was trimmed by 6 bases and the J gene end by 4 bases; junction bases not matched to a gene: 6. The CDR3 loop reads CASSRGAGGYNEQFF. Written as DNA, the CDR3 is TGTGCCAGCAGTCGAGGAGCGGGAGGGTACAATGAGCAGTTCTTC.

The genes are TRBV14 and TRBJ2-1; the D gene is possibly TRBD2 (6 bases). The germline V gene encodes CDR1 SGHDN and CDR2 FVKESK. V lost 2 bases and J lost 2, with 22 bases in between. The CDR3 loop spans 19 amino acids. CDR3 sequence (DNA): TGTGCCAGCAGCCAACTTACCCCTACTAGCCGCCAAACCTACAATGAGCAGTTCTTC. It translates to CASSQLTPTSRQTYNEQFF.

This chain uses TRBV9 with TRBJ2-7, with TRBD2 matching over 7 bases. Per germline, CDR1 SGDLS and CDR2 YYNGEE. V trimming: 4 bases; J trimming: 3 bases; junction bases outside the gene matches: 10. This CDR3 has 15 residues. CDR3: CASSPEPSSGYEQYF. In nucleotides, the CDR3 is TGTGCCAGCAGCCCCGAACCGTCTAGCGGCTACGAGCAGTACTTC.

This clone was counted only a few times. V gene TRBV12-5 combines with J gene TRBJ2-7; 11 bases align to TRBD2. Per the germline V gene, CDR1 is LGHNT and CDR2 is FRNRAP. The CDR3 has 15 amino acids. With V trimmed by 2 bases and J by 2 bases, 2 bases remained unmatched. The CDR3, as DNA: TGTGCTAGTGGTTTGTCGACTAGCGGGACCTACGAGCAGTACTTC. It codes for CASGLSTSGTYEQYF.

This sequence joins TRBV7-2 and TRBJ2-7; 10 positions agree with TRBD2. V lost 0 bases and J lost 4; bases outside the gene matches: 6. Germline lookup yields CDR1 SGHTA and CDR2 FQGNSA. The CDR3 spans 16 residues. The CDR3 here is CASSLAPSGSLYEQYF. CDR3 in DNA: TGTGCCAGCAGCTTAGCGCCTAGCGGGAGCCTGTACGAGCAGTACTTC.

The chain has TRBV28 and TRBJ1-2, with D possibly being TRBD1 (5 bases). Germline CDR1 is MDHEN and CDR2 is SYDVKM. V was cut by 5 bases and J by 4 bases, with 17 bases left in between. This CDR3 comprises 15 residues. CDR3 amino acids: CASSLHPRDGYGYTF. As DNA, the CDR3 is TGTGCCAGCAGTCTACATCCCCGGGACGGCTATGGCTACACCTTC.

This sequence joins TRBV7-6 and TRBJ2-7, with a possible D match to TRBD1 (6 bases). V lost 1 base and J 1 base, leaving 8 bases between the germline ends. Germline loops: CDR1 SGHVS, CDR2 FNYEAQ. CDR3 length: 14 residues. In DNA form, the CDR3 reads TGTGCCAGCAGCTTAGGACAGGAATCCTACGAGCAGTACTTC. Amino acids: CASSLGQESYEQYF.

This sequence joins TRBV10-3 and TRBJ1-5, with a tentative D call TRBD1 (5 bases). CDR1 and CDR2 from the germline V gene are ENHRY and SYGVKD. The CDR3 totals 16 residues. The V gene lost 10 bases and the J gene lost 9 bases, with 28 bases spanning the gap. The CDR3 sequence: CATKTGGLGQSGPQHF. For the CDR3, the DNA is TGTGCCACAAAAACGGGGGGTCTAGGACAAAGTGGGCCCCAGCATTTT.

A single count supports this clone. This chain links TRBV21-1 with TRBJ2-4; the table names TRBD1, a call not compared with the DNA. TRBV21-1 is a known pseudogene. CDR3 size: 17 residues. The DNA for the CDR3 is TGTGCCAGCAGCAAAGCATTAGGCGCAGGGCTCAAAAACATTCAGTACTTC. Its protein is CASSKALGAGLKNIQYF.

This clone was found a few times. J is TRBJ2-1 and V is TRBV10-1, with TRBD2 identical over 11 bases. Germline V CDR1 and CDR2: WNHNN, SYGVQD (reference sequence). V was pared by 10 bases and J by 5 bases, with 4 bases of the junction left unmatched. This CDR3 is 13 amino acids long. The CDR3 nucleotides are TGCGCCACCCAACTAGCGGGAGACAATGAGCAGTTCTTC. Amino acids: CATQLAGDNEQFF.

The chain recombines TRBV28 with TRBJ1-2; D may be TRBD1 (6 bases). The CDR3 is 14 residues long. V shed 3 bases and J shed 3 bases, with 11 bases lying between them. Germline V CDR1 and CDR2: MDHEN, SYDVKM. CDR3 DNA: TGTGCCAGCAGTTTCAGGGGCGTCTACTATGGCTACACCTTC. It is translated as CASSFRGVYYGYTF.

V usage is TRBV5-1 and J usage is TRBJ2-7; 12 bases align to TRBD1. The junction had 12 bases not matched to a gene; V was cut back by 4 bases and J by 7 bases. Germline assignment: CDR1 SGHRS and CDR2 YFSETQ. The CDR3 length is 16 residues. In DNA form, the CDR3 reads TGCGCCAGCAGCCCGCCGGGGACAGGGGGCTTCGGGGAGCAGTACTTC. Its translation: CASSPPGTGGFGEQYF.